What follows are 21 T cell receptor beta chains derived from one specimen sequenced in a study of T cell repertoires in cytomegalovirus infection. TCRdb processed the reads anew with MiXCR; each CDR3 protein has one entry. The profile shows approximately 770,000 distinct CDR3 sequences, about 29% of them singletons. These receptors' targets are unknown. The sample consisted of cultured CD8+ T cells from PBMCs, taken from culture after CMV antigen stimulation. These receptors were collected from a human donor in good health (CMV status not recorded). Some clones in this sample may be carry-over from other donors' samples.

This clonotype was detected a few times. This chain uses TRBV7-6 with TRBJ2-7; D call uncertain. The V end lost 1 base, the J end lost 5 bases, and 15 bases lay between the germline ends. The germline V gene has CDR1 SGHVS and CDR2 FNYEAQ. CDR3 length: 15 amino acids. CDR3 protein: CASSLGGGSLDEQYF. The CDR3 DNA reads TGTGCCAGCAGCTTAGGAGGCGGTTCCTTGGACGAGCAGTACTTC.

This clonotype has more than one count but fewer than ten. This rearrangement joins TRBV7-3 to TRBJ1-3; 7 bases are a match to TRBD1. The CDR3 consists of 15 residues. V lost 7 bases, J lost 0 bases, and 6 bases stayed unmatched. Germline CDR1 and CDR2: SGHTA and FQGTGA. CDR3 nucleotides: TGTGCCAGCACCCCGACAGGGAACTCTGGAAACACCATATATTTT. Translation: CASTPTGNSGNTIYF.

The chain combines TRBV28 with TRBJ2-1; D possibly corresponds to TRBD2 (6 bases). Germline V CDR1 and CDR2: MDHEN, SYDVKM. V lost 3 bases and J lost 4, with 10 bases in between. CDR3 size: 14 residues. CDR3 DNA: TGTGCCAGCAGTTTCCCGGGGGAATACAATGAGCAGTTCTTC. Translated: CASSFPGEYNEQFF.

This clonotype was seen only a few times. The chain couples TRBV7-9 to TRBJ1-2; D is undetermined. V dropped 10 bases and J dropped 8 bases, with 14 bases sitting between them. CDR1 is SEHNR and CDR2 is FQNEAQ in the germline V gene (reference sequence). This CDR3 comprises 11 residues. The CDR3 sequence: CAIRLSQGYTF. In DNA, the CDR3 is TGTGCCATTCGGCTTTCCCAAGGCTACACCTTC.

The chain combines TRBV29-1 with TRBJ1-2, with D maybe TRBD1 (6 bases). Trimming stripped 5 bases from V and 3 bases from J, with 13 bases between. The CDR3 has 13 residues. CDR1 and CDR2 from the germline V gene are SQVTM and ANQGSEA. The CDR3 DNA sequence: TGCAGCGTTAGGAACAGGGAGGACTATGGCTACACCTTC. This sequence encodes CSVRNREDYGYTF.

The chain couples TRBV6-2 or TRBV6-3 to TRBJ1-2, with D possibly matching TRBD1 (5 bases). The V and J ends lost 0 bases and 0 bases respectively, with 8 bases between them. In germline, CDR1 is MNHEY, CDR2 SVGEGT. The CDR3 totals 15 residues. DNA of the CDR3: TGTGCCAGCAGTTACTCGACAGCTACTAACTATGGCTACACCTTC. Its translation: CASSYSTATNYGYTF.

This chain links TRBV10-3 with TRBJ2-1; 9 bases are shared with TRBD2. The CDR3 has 14 amino acids. CDR1 and CDR2 from the germline V gene are ENHRY and SYGVKD. Trimming removed 4 bases from V and 5 bases from J; junction bases left unmatched: 3. The CDR3, as DNA: TGTGCCATCAGTGCTAGCGGGGACCACAATGAGCAGTTCTTC. It codes for CAISASGDHNEQFF.

A word on this clonotype: Because the CDR3's place on the DNA is in doubt, the DNA is left out and the CDR3 is given as listed by TCRdb. CDR3 in amino acids: CASSSSTISYEQYV. This chain links TRBV28 with TRBJ2-7. From germline, CDR1 is MDHEN and CDR2 SYDVKM. The CDR3 region is 14 residues in length, termini included.

For the CDR3, the DNA is TGTGCCAGCAGTTTAAGGGGGGCCTACTATGGCTACACCTTC. Its protein is CASSLRGAYYGYTF. V and J are TRBV28 and TRBJ1-2; tentative D call: TRBD1 (6 bases). V was trimmed by 2 bases and J by 3 bases, leaving 10 bases between them. Per germline, CDR1 MDHEN and CDR2 SYDVKM. CDR3 length: 14 amino acids.

The rearrangement joins TRBV6-5 to TRBJ2-5; perhaps TRBD2 as D (6 bases). CDR1 MNHEY and CDR2 SVGAGI come from the germline V gene. Trimming removed 8 bases from V and 1 base from J, with 8 bases in between. This CDR3 region has 12 residues. Here the CDR3 reads CASGGTQETQYF. CDR3 sequence (DNA): TGTGCCAGCGGGGGGACCCAAGAGACCCAGTACTTC.

V gene TRBV15 combines with J gene TRBJ2-5; the match to TRBD2 covers 11 bases. The germline CDR1 and CDR2 sequences are LNHNV and YYDKDF (reference sequence). The junction had 5 bases not matched to a gene; V was cut back by 0 bases and J by 2 bases. The CDR3 length is 17 residues. CDR3 amino acids: CATSRDLLAGGQETQYF. The CDR3 nucleotides are TGTGCCACCAGCAGAGATCTGCTAGCGGGGGGTCAAGAGACCCAGTACTTC.

This clonotype was recorded a few times. The V call is TRBV6-1, the J call TRBJ2-4; D is uncertain. The germline V and J ends were trimmed by 5 bases and 9 bases, with 14 bases remaining between them. Germline V gene sequence: CDR1 MNHNS, CDR2 SASEGT. The CDR3 totals 13 residues. The CDR3 here is CASSIAPGSIQYF. For the CDR3, the DNA is TGTGCCAGCAGTATCGCCCCAGGTTCCATTCAGTACTTC.

This clonotype was seen a handful of times. This chain joins TRBV12-3 or TRBV12-4 and TRBJ2-1, with 8 bases identical to TRBD1. CDR3 length: 14 residues. V lost 5 bases to trimming and J lost 10 bases; unmatched junction nucleotides: 10. The CDR3 DNA reads as TGTGCCAGCAGTCCCTCCTCCAGGGGGCACGAGCAGTTCTTC. Its protein product is CASSPSSRGHEQFF.

The rearrangement links TRBV19 to TRBJ1-4; no clear D. The CDR3 is 15 amino acids. Germline loops: CDR1 LNHDA, CDR2 SQIVND (reference sequence). Deletions cut 0 bases from V and 8 bases from J, with 13 bases between. Written as DNA, the CDR3 is TGTGCCAGTAGTATAGACCACGGGCTGAGGGAAAAACTGTTTTTT. It is translated as CASSIDHGLREKLFF.

The chain employs TRBV29-1 and TRBJ2-1; TRBD2 matches 10 bases. The CDR3 has 17 residues. The junction had 14 bases not matched to a gene; V was cut back by 6 bases and J by 3 bases. Germline CDR1 is SQVTM and CDR2 is ANQGSEA. The CDR3 is CSVVGLAGAPFYNEQFF. The CDR3 coding sequence is TGCAGCGTGGTAGGGCTAGCGGGGGCCCCTTTCTACAATGAGCAGTTCTTC.

This clonotype came up many times. This chain connects TRBV7-6 to TRBJ1-4; D is possibly TRBD1 (6 bases). This CDR3 has 15 amino acids. V gave up 5 bases and J gave up 3 bases, with 13 bases separating them. The germline V gene has CDR1 SGHVS and CDR2 FNYEAQ. CDR3 region: CASSGYGGPNEKLFF. CDR3 DNA sequence: TGTGCCAGCAGCGGATACGGGGGGCCTAATGAAAAACTGTTTTTT.

In this sample, this clonotype turned up many times. The CDR3 region has the DNA TGTGCCAGCAGCTTAGGTGCGGGGGGTCCCCAAGAGACCCAGTACTTC. Protein sequence: CASSLGAGGPQETQYF. The chain uses TRBV7-6 and TRBJ2-5, with 8 bases matching TRBD2. Per the germline V gene, CDR1 is SGHVS and CDR2 is FNYEAQ. This CDR3 region has 16 residues. The V segment lost 1 base and the J segment 1 base; nucleotides outside the gene matches: 5.

The V and J genes are TRBV25-1 and TRBJ1-6; D is unclear. Trimming took 6 bases from V and 3 from J, leaving 9 bases between them. This CDR3 is built from 14 residues. Germline V gene sequence: CDR1 MGHDK, CDR2 SYGVNS. CDR3: CASREGGYNSPLHF. CDR3 in DNA: TGTGCCAGCAGGGAGGGCGGCTATAATTCACCCCTCCACTTT. The full variable domain, completed using reference TRBV25-1 and TRBJ1-6, is EADIYQTPRYLVIGTGKKITLECSQTMGHDKMYWYQQDPGMELHLIHYSYGVNSTEKGDLSSESTVSRIRTEHFPLTLESARPSHTSQYLCASREGGYNSPLHFGNGTRLTVT.

The chain links TRBV4-1 to TRBJ2-7; weak D call: TRBD1 (6 bases). This CDR3 comprises 14 residues. Germline loops: CDR1 MGHRA, CDR2 YSYEKL. The germline V and J ends were trimmed by 0 bases and 1 base, with 7 bases remaining between them. CDR3 in amino acids: CASSQEGGSYEQYF. Written as DNA, the CDR3 is TGCGCCAGCAGCCAAGAAGGGGGATCCTACGAGCAGTACTTC.

This sequence joins TRBV12-3 or TRBV12-4 and TRBJ1-2; D is possibly TRBD1 (6 bases). Trimming took off 9 bases at V and 5 bases at J, with 13 bases between the two ends. The CDR3 is 12 amino acids. CDR3 nucleotide sequence: TGTGCCAGTGCCACAGGGAATTATGGCTACACCTTC. This codes for CASATGNYGYTF.

In its sample, this clonotype was seen a few times. CDR3 nucleotide sequence: TGCAGTGCTAGACCAGGGACAGGGAGGTACAATGAGCAGTTCTTC. Protein sequence: CSARPGTGRYNEQFF. V is TRBV20-1 and J is TRBJ2-1, with TRBD1 identical over 9 bases. The CDR3 runs 15 residues. Germline trimming cut 2 bases from V and 4 bases from J; bases unmatched to any gene: 6. Germline V gene data show CDR1 as DFQATT and CDR2 as SNEGSKA (reference sequence).